The following is a T cell receptor (beta chain) sequence with its context. Compared with germline, one end of the junction differs, possibly owing to a read error. The record originates from a study of technical replicates of blood from several donors. The V gene's germline CDR1 is KGHSH and CDR2 LQKENI. The CDR3 totals 13 residues. Measured with immunoSEQ multiplex PCR; TCRdb has only the in-frame clones, and not every one. The sample has under 75,000 clones, approximately 94% seen once. The gene calls are TRBV18 and TRBJ1-2; TRBD1 matches 7 bases. The material sequenced was T cells isolated from PBMCs. The source of this sequence is a human donor in good health. The CDR3 DNA sequence: TGTGCCAGCTCACGAGATGGGGACAGCCAATACGCCTTC. Amino acids: CASSRDGDSQYAF.